The 27 T cell receptor beta chains below were found in one sample sequenced in a study of blood T cells in healthy people across ages (dated by TCRdb to about 2015). Library preparation used 5' RACE. The sequencer listed for this sample is Illumina HiSeq 2500. A second PCR of about 6 to 12 cycles was performed with a sample-barcoded 5' primer and a J-beta primer mix. TCRdb cleaned the public reads at Q25 with fastp, built clones with MiXCR and kept in-frame beta chains. Each CDR3 protein gets just one entry, which takes the most common genes and DNA from the rows behind it. Counted in this sample were hundreds of thousands of distinct CDR3 sequences; about 55% of them appeared once. In total, the top ten clones hold approximately 40% of the sample. The sample consisted of blood. All receptors come from a man at least 80 years old in good health.

The chain uses TRBV7-9 and TRBJ1-4, with D maybe TRBD1 (6 bases). The CDR3 totals 16 residues. In germline, CDR1 is SEHNR, CDR2 FQNEAQ (reference sequence). Trimming removed 0 bases from V and 5 bases from J, with 13 bases in between. The CDR3 is CASSLALTGRNEKLFF. The CDR3 DNA sequence: TGTGCCAGCAGCTTAGCCCTGACAGGAAGAAATGAAAAACTGTTTTTT.

The rearrangement uses TRBV10-3 and TRBJ2-7, with D possibly being TRBD2 (6 bases). There are 12 residues in the CDR3. In germline, CDR1 is ENHRY, CDR2 SYGVKD. The V end lost 10 bases, the J end lost 5 bases, and 15 bases lay between the germline ends. The CDR3 nucleotides read TGTGCCAGCCGGAGGAGGGGTGACGAGCAGTACTTC. Its translation: CASRRRGDEQYF.

V and J are TRBV6-4 and TRBJ2-1; the match to TRBD2 covers 8 bases. V lost 0 bases and J lost 9; bases outside the gene matches: 10. CDR3 length equals 16 residues. CDR1 and CDR2 from the germline V gene are MRHNA and SNTAGT. The CDR3 DNA reads as TGTGCCAGCAGTGACTCGACTAGCGCCCAGAGGGGTGAGCAGTTCTTC. This translates into CASSDSTSAQRGEQFF.

This sequence joins TRBV12-3 or TRBV12-4 and TRBJ2-2, with TRBD2 matching over 10 bases. The CDR3 length is 16 residues. After removal of 6 bases from V and 6 bases from J, the junction contained 10 bases not matched to a gene. The DNA for the CDR3 is TGTGCCAGCAGCCCCACCCTAGCGGGAGATCCCGGGGAGCTGTTTTTT. This sequence encodes CASSPTLAGDPGELFF.

The chain couples TRBV3-1 to TRBJ2-3, with 13 bases aligning to TRBD2. Germline CDR1 LGHDT, CDR2 YNNKEL (reference sequence). V shed 3 bases, J shed 14 bases, and the junction held 14 bases outside the gene matches. The CDR3 sequence is 16 residues long. The CDR3 loop reads CASSHTTSGRSRYAYF. The CDR3 DNA reads TGTGCCAGCAGCCACACGACTAGCGGGAGGAGCAGATACGCGTATTTT.

The chain joins TRBV6-6 to TRBJ2-5, with 9 positions matching TRBD2. The J call may be mistaken, given a closer DNA end match to TRBJ2-7. The CDR3 spans 15 residues. The V gene's germline CDR1 is MNHNY and CDR2 SVGAGI (reference sequence). The CDR3 reads CASSIRQTSGHEQYF. DNA of the CDR3: TGTGCCAGCAGCATCCGGCAGACTAGCGGCCACGAGCAGTACTTC.

The rearrangement joins TRBV5-1 to TRBJ2-5; 12 nucleotides line up with TRBD2. J gave up 11 bases and V 6 bases, and 11 bases lay outside the gene matches. This CDR3 is built from 14 residues. CDR1 and CDR2 (germline): SGHRS, YFSETQ. This CDR3 reads CASTRLAGEREQYF. The CDR3 coding sequence is TGCGCCAGCACCAGACTAGCGGGAGAGAGGGAGCAGTACTTC.

This clonotype was recorded a few times. This chain connects TRBV24-1 to TRBJ2-5; D possibly corresponds to TRBD1 (6 bases). The CDR3 consists of 11 residues. Between the trimmed V and J ends, which lost 4 bases and 7 bases, there was a span of 6 bases. The germline V gene has CDR1 KGHDR and CDR2 SFDVKD. CDR3 sequence reads: CATSEGGTQYF. The CDR3 DNA reads as TGTGCCACCAGTGAAGGGGGGACCCAGTACTTC.

This clonotype came up once. The rearrangement uses TRBV6-1 and TRBJ2-7; perhaps TRBD1 as D (5 bases). This CDR3 is 14 amino acids long. V was trimmed by 2 bases and J by 3 bases, leaving 11 bases between them. Germline V gene sequence: CDR1 MNHNS, CDR2 SASEGT. CDR3 loop: CASSELGQRYEQYF. CDR3 sequence (DNA): TGTGCCAGCAGTGAATTGGGGCAACGCTACGAGCAGTACTTC.

This clonotype was recorded a few times. This chain joins TRBV5-1 and TRBJ2-1, with D possibly TRBD1 on 6 matching bases. V lost 4 bases, J lost 9 bases, and 14 bases lay in between. The CDR3 totals 13 residues. Germline V CDR1 and CDR2: SGHRS, YFSETQ. The CDR3 coding sequence is TGCGCCAGCAGCAACCTACAGGGAAGTGAGCAGTTCTTC. As protein: CASSNLQGSEQFF.

This clonotype was observed a few times. The rearrangement joins TRBV7-2 to TRBJ2-3, with 9 bases matching TRBD2. Germline loops: CDR1 SGHTA, CDR2 FQGNSA. This CDR3 is built from 14 residues. With 4 bases clipped from V and 4 bases from J, the junction kept 3 bases outside the gene matches. The CDR3 loop is CASSSRTSADTQYF. The DNA of the CDR3 is TGTGCCAGCAGCTCCCGGACTAGCGCAGATACGCAGTATTTT.

This chain connects TRBV28 to TRBJ2-7; either TRBD1 or TRBD2 may supply D (5 bases each). CDR3 size: 13 residues. From germline, CDR1 is MDHEN and CDR2 SYDVKM. Trimming left V 11 bases short and J 2 bases short, with 16 bases between. CDR3 nucleotides: TGTGCCGGCCGGGGACGGATAACCTACGAGCAGTACTTC. Translated, it gives CAGRGRITYEQYF. Complete variable domain (other parts from reference TRBV28 and TRBJ2-7): DVKVTQSSRYLVKRTGEKVFLECVQDMDHENMFWYRQDPGLGLRLIYFSYDVKMKEKGDIPEGYSVSREKKERFSLILESASTNQTSMYLCAGRGRITYEQYFGPGTRLTVT.

J is TRBJ2-4 and V is TRBV3-1, with TRBD2 matching 7 bases. The CDR3 contains 13 residues. Looked up from germline, CDR1 is LGHDT and CDR2 is YNNKEL (reference sequence). J gave up 13 bases and V 2 bases, and 8 bases lay outside the gene matches. The CDR3 DNA reads as TGTGCCAGCAGCCAACGGGGGGAGCAGGCCCAGTACTTC. This gives the protein CASSQRGEQAQYF.

The rearrangement links TRBV11-2 to TRBJ1-1; no definite D call. Germline values: CDR1 SGHAT, CDR2 FQNNGV. CDR3 size: 14 residues. V lost 3 bases and J lost 3, with 11 bases in between. The CDR3 loop reads CASSFGSGDTEAFF. The CDR3 DNA is TGTGCCAGCAGCTTTGGGTCTGGCGACACTGAAGCTTTCTTT.

This clonotype was seen a handful of times. The genes are TRBV28 and TRBJ2-7; D unclear. Germline CDR1 is MDHEN and CDR2 is SYDVKM. CDR3 length: 11 amino acids. The V end was cut by 6 bases, the J end by 6 bases, with 9 bases between. As DNA, the CDR3 is TGTGCCAGCAGCATAACCCCCGAGCAGTACTTC. Translation: CASSITPEQYF.

The V call is TRBV7-2, the J call TRBJ2-7, with TRBD2 identical over 13 bases. CDR1 SGHTA and CDR2 FQGNSA come from the germline V gene. Germline trimming cut 5 bases from V and 3 bases from J; bases unmatched to any gene: 7. The CDR3 consists of 16 residues. The CDR3 sequence is CASSARGLAGIYEQYF. The CDR3, as DNA: TGTGCCAGCAGCGCTAGGGGACTAGCGGGAATCTACGAGCAGTACTTC.

The chain has TRBV5-1 and TRBJ2-5; D uncertain. The end of the DNA fits TRBJ2-7 better, so the J call may be wrong. From germline, CDR1 is SGHRS and CDR2 YFSETQ. There are 14 residues in the CDR3. CDR3 in DNA: TGCGCCAGCAGCGTTGATAAAATCTCCTACGAGCAGTACTTC. This encodes CASSVDKISYEQYF.

This clonotype was recorded once. V usage is TRBV4-3 and J usage is TRBJ2-6; TRBD1 agrees at 8 bases. CDR1 and CDR2 from the germline V gene are LGHNA and YSLEER. The CDR3 contains 21 residues. V trimming: 0 bases; J trimming: 1 base; junction bases outside the gene matches: 14. The DNA of the CDR3 is TGCGCCAGCAGCCAAGATTACGGACCGGGACAGGCAAGATCTGGGGCCAACGTCCTGACTTTC. It yields the protein CASSQDYGPGQARSGANVLTF.

This clonotype was seen more than once but under ten times. The genes are TRBV25-1 and TRBJ2-6; D is ambiguous. Germline CDR1 MGHDK, CDR2 SYGVNS. The CDR3 sequence is 16 residues long. V lost 1 base and J lost 0, with 7 bases in between. CDR3 sequence: CASSESSASGANVLTF. Written as DNA, the CDR3 is TGTGCCAGCAGTGAATCCTCTGCCTCTGGGGCCAACGTCCTGACTTTC.

This chain uses TRBV20-1 with TRBJ2-2, with 7 bases aligning to TRBD2. The CDR3 is made up of 13 amino acids. V gave up 6 bases and J gave up 5 bases; unmatched junction bases: 6. Germline loops: CDR1 DFQATT, CDR2 SNEGSKA (reference sequence). CDR3 amino acids: CSAPGAGTGELFF. For the CDR3, the DNA is TGCAGTGCACCGGGAGCGGGGACCGGGGAGCTGTTTTTT.

This clonotype has a handful of counts. This chain links TRBV9 with TRBJ1-1; possible D gene TRBD1, 6 bases. There are 17 residues in the CDR3. In germline, CDR1 is SGDLS, CDR2 YYNGEE. V was pared by 0 bases and J by 0 bases, with 15 bases between. The CDR3 sequence is CASSVDPGSGVNTEAFF. CDR3 bases: TGTGCCAGCAGCGTAGACCCGGGGTCAGGGGTGAACACTGAAGCTTTCTTT.

This chain connects TRBV20-1 to TRBJ2-7; TRBD2 matches at 9 bases. This CDR3 region has 13 residues. Looked up from germline, CDR1 is DFQATT and CDR2 is SNEGSKA (reference sequence). The junction had 5 bases not matched to a gene; V was cut back by 4 bases and J by 4 bases. The chain's CDR3 is CSANLAGTYEQYF. The CDR3 nucleotides are TGCAGTGCTAACCTAGCGGGGACGTACGAGCAGTACTTC.

This rearrangement joins TRBV21-1 to TRBJ2-4; the table's D call of TRBD1 was not tested on the DNA. TRBV21-1 is listed as a pseudogene. The CDR3 sequence is 17 residues long. CDR3 protein: CASSKEEEGGRKNIQYF. CDR3 nucleotides: TGTGCCAGCAGCAAAGAGGAAGAGGGGGGCCGAAAAAACATTCAGTACTTC.

Comments on this clonotype: The junction and the germline gene differ at one end; a read error may be behind it. The chain combines TRBV9 with TRBJ2-3, with 9 positions matching TRBD2. The germline V gene has CDR1 SGDLS and CDR2 YYNGEE. The CDR3 runs to 17 residues. The CDR3 DNA reads TGTGCCAGCAGCGCGCTAGCGGGGACCTCCCCCACAGATGCGCAGTATTTT. It translates to CASSALAGTSPTDAQYF.

This clonotype was found a few times. The chain uses TRBV9 and TRBJ1-2, with D hard to call. The CDR3 runs to 12 residues. Trimming removed 4 bases from V and 7 bases from J, with 11 bases in between. In germline, CDR1 is SGDLS, CDR2 YYNGEE. CDR3 sequence (DNA): TGTGCCAGCAGCCCAAATGAGGTTGGCTACACCTTC. Translating it yields CASSPNEVGYTF.

This clonotype was counted between two and nine times. V is TRBV12-3 or TRBV12-4 and J is TRBJ1-5; D is ambiguous. V was shortened by 5 bases and J by 6 bases, with 8 bases between the two germline ends. There are 12 residues in the CDR3. The CDR3 sequence: CASSQGFQPQHF. The CDR3 nucleotides read TGTGCCAGCAGTCAAGGGTTTCAGCCCCAGCATTTT.

This clonotype appeared a single time. The gene calls are TRBV12-3 or TRBV12-4 and TRBJ1-1; D not resolved. The CDR3 spans 15 residues. V dropped 2 bases and J dropped 4 bases, with 14 bases sitting between them. CDR3 in amino acids: CASSLILSSGTEAFF. The CDR3 region has the DNA TGTGCCAGCAGTTTAATCCTGTCCTCTGGCACTGAAGCTTTCTTT.